The 32 T cell receptor beta chains listed next were all sequenced from one sample in a study of T cell responses to AZD1222 COVID-19 vaccine. Assay used: immunoSEQ multiplex PCR; TCRdb lists only in-frame clones, some missing. The table lists 100,000 to 150,000 clones, about 88% of them singletons, with around 2.9% in the top ten. Sequenced material: peripheral blood, taken 28 days after the second AZD1222 dose. These receptors all come from an adult who received the AZD1222 COVID-19 vaccine.

In the case of this clone: Other DNA variants within this sample encode the same CDR3. The chain combines TRBV7-9 with TRBJ1-1; D is unresolved. The V gene's germline CDR1 is SEHNR and CDR2 FQNEAQ (reference sequence). The V and J ends lost 6 bases and 3 bases respectively, with 11 bases between them. This CDR3 has 13 residues. CDR3 nucleotide sequence: TGTGCCAGCAGTCTGCAGGAGTACACTGAAGCTTTCTTT. Translated, it gives CASSLQEYTEAFF.

The chain joins TRBV6-1 to TRBJ1-2, with D possibly matching TRBD1 (6 bases). Germline CDR1 is MNHNS and CDR2 is SASEGT. V was pared by 3 bases and J by 8 bases, with 10 bases between. CDR3 length: 12 amino acids. The CDR3 is CASSDRTAGYTF. DNA of the CDR3: TGTGCCAGCAGTGACCGGACAGCCGGCTACACCTTC.

Details on this clone: Mismatch with germline at one junction end may stem from a read error. The rearrangement joins TRBV14 to TRBJ2-6, with TRBD2 as a possible D gene (5 bases). The CDR3 runs to 16 residues. Germline V gene data show CDR1 as SGHDN and CDR2 as FVKESK. The CDR3 sequence is CASSQVRAAGANVLTF. The CDR3 DNA reads TGTGCCAGCAGTCAAGTGCGGGCGGCCGGGGCCAACGTCCTGACTTTC.

J is TRBJ2-3 and V is TRBV4-1; TRBD2 agrees at 12 bases. V was clipped by 0 bases and J by 1 base; unmatched bases: 8. This CDR3 spans 19 amino acids. Germline V CDR1 and CDR2: MGHRA, YSYEKL. CDR3: CASSQEGLAGFFGTDTQYF. The DNA for the CDR3 is TGCGCCAGCAGCCAAGAAGGACTAGCGGGGTTTTTTGGCACAGATACGCAGTATTTT.

The V call is TRBV6-6, the J call TRBJ1-2; 10 bases match TRBD1. The CDR3 runs to 17 residues. From germline, CDR1 is MNHNY and CDR2 SVGAGI (reference sequence). The J segment lost 4 bases and the V segment lost 5 bases, leaving 13 bases of the junction unmatched. The CDR3 bases are TGTGCCAGCAGTCGACAGGGGGCCAACAACCCGAGCTATGGCTACACCTTC. Residues: CASSRQGANNPSYGYTF.

The chain has TRBV30 and TRBJ1-1, with TRBD1 matching 10 bases. Germline V CDR1 and CDR2: GTSNPN, SVGIG (reference sequence). CDR3 size: 14 residues. The V segment lost 4 bases and the J segment 5 bases; nucleotides outside the gene matches: 7. The CDR3 region has the DNA TGTGCCTGGAATAGGGACAGGGGATGGACTGAAGCTTTCTTT. It is translated as CAWNRDRGWTEAFF.

V gene TRBV27 combines with J gene TRBJ2-7; TRBD1 agrees at 11 bases. This CDR3 region has 14 residues. Unmatched junction bases numbered 5, after V lost 5 bases and J lost 5 bases. The germline V gene encodes CDR1 MNHEY and CDR2 SMNVEV (reference sequence). CDR3 coding DNA: TGTGCCAGCAGTCCCCGGACAGGGGGCCACGAGCAGTACTTC. Its protein product is CASSPRTGGHEQYF.

This chain connects TRBV28 to TRBJ2-1, with 13 bases that match TRBD2. The trim removed 1 base at V and 6 bases at J, leaving 6 bases unmatched. This CDR3 region has 17 residues. Germline V CDR1 and CDR2: MDHEN, SYDVKM. CDR3 residues: CASSLYGTSGGGNEQFF. CDR3 DNA sequence: TGTGCCAGCAGTTTATATGGCACTAGCGGGGGGGGCAATGAGCAGTTCTTC.

This chain connects TRBV5-1 to TRBJ2-3; 12 bases align to TRBD2. The V gene end was trimmed by 5 bases and the J gene end by 4 bases; junction bases not matched to a gene: 5. In germline, CDR1 is SGHRS, CDR2 YFSETQ. The CDR3 consists of 15 residues. CDR3 region: CASRPPSGGADTQYF. In DNA, the CDR3 is TGCGCCAGCAGACCTCCTAGCGGGGGGGCAGATACGCAGTATTTT.

The chain joins TRBV10-3 to TRBJ1-1; D is ambiguous. This CDR3 is 15 amino acids long. V was clipped by 0 bases and J by 1 base, with 9 bases between them. The germline gives CDR1 ENHRY, CDR2 SYGVKD. CDR3 protein: CAISESTGSNTEAFF. The CDR3 bases are TGTGCCATCAGTGAGTCTACCGGTTCGAACACTGAAGCTTTCTTT.

The chain employs TRBV9 and TRBJ2-7; D tentatively fits TRBD1 or TRBD2 (5 bases each). Trimming shortened V by 4 bases and J by 0 bases, and 11 bases separated the two germline ends. Germline assignment: CDR1 SGDLS and CDR2 YYNGEE. The CDR3 runs to 14 residues. The CDR3 loop reads CASSPWGSSYEQYF. The CDR3 DNA reads as TGTGCCAGCAGCCCTTGGGGGTCCTCCTACGAGCAGTACTTC. Based on the CDR3 plus reference TRBV9 and TRBJ2-7, the full variable domain is DSGVTQTPKHLITATGQRVTLRCSPRSGDLSVYWYQQSLDQGLQFLIQYYNGEERAKGNILERFSAQQFPDLHSELNLSSLELGDSALYFCASSPWGSSYEQYFGPGTRLTVT.

This clone showed up just once. This chain links TRBV7-8 with TRBJ2-7; 12 bases align to TRBD2. Germline V gene data show CDR1 as SGHVS and CDR2 as FQNEAQ. V was pared by 8 bases and J by 3 bases, with 8 bases of the junction left unmatched. This CDR3 spans 15 amino acids. CDR3 amino acids: CASRTGLAGFYEQYF. The CDR3 DNA reads TGTGCCAGCCGTACCGGACTAGCGGGGTTCTACGAGCAGTACTTC.

The genes are TRBV18 and TRBJ1-1, with D uncertain. There are 14 residues in the CDR3. The V end was cut by 3 bases, the J end by 5 bases, with 13 bases between. CDR1 is KGHSH and CDR2 is LQKENI in the germline V gene. DNA of the CDR3: TGTGCCAGCTCACCGGGTACCCTAGGAACTGAAGCTTTCTTT. Translating it yields CASSPGTLGTEAFF.

This chain connects TRBV7-2 to TRBJ2-1; D is unclear. Germline values: CDR1 SGHTA, CDR2 FQGNSA. The CDR3 extends over 16 amino acids. Trimming took off 2 bases at V and 0 bases at J, with 11 bases between the two ends. The CDR3 nucleotides read TGTGCCAGCAGCTTAAGGGTGACTCTCTCCTACAATGAGCAGTTCTTC. As protein: CASSLRVTLSYNEQFF.

The J gene is TRBJ2-5, the V gene TRBV5-1; D is perhaps TRBD1 (7 bases). The CDR3 has 17 residues. The V end was cut by 4 bases, the J end by 5 bases, with 24 bases between. From germline, CDR1 is SGHRS and CDR2 YFSETQ. The CDR3 DNA reads as TGCGCCAGCAGCCCATACCCCGGGGGCAGGGGGTTTGAGACCCAGTACTTC. Translation gives CASSPYPGGRGFETQYF.

The chain uses TRBV6-6 and TRBJ1-2; 10 positions match TRBD1. The CDR3 has 16 amino acids. V lost 5 bases and J lost 6; bases outside the gene matches: 12. Germline loops: CDR1 MNHNY, CDR2 SVGAGI (reference sequence). CDR3 nucleotide sequence: TGTGCCAGCAGTACCTCCGGGACAGGGGTGGATAATGGCTACACCTTC. This sequence encodes CASSTSGTGVDNGYTF.

The rearrangement links TRBV7-2 to TRBJ1-1; D gene ambiguous. Between the trimmed V and J ends, which lost 7 bases and 1 base, there was a span of 16 bases. From germline, CDR1 is SGHTA and CDR2 FQGNSA. The CDR3 totals 15 residues. The CDR3 sequence is CASTPEVSRNTEAFF. CDR3 nucleotides: TGTGCCAGCACCCCCGAGGTTTCCAGGAACACTGAAGCTTTCTTT.

The chain combines TRBV5-1 with TRBJ2-1, with a weak D call TRBD1 (5 bases). Germline V CDR1 and CDR2: SGHRS, YFSETQ. CDR3 length: 13 residues. Trimming left V 6 bases short and J 4 bases short, with 11 bases between. Written as DNA, the CDR3 is TGCGCCAGCAACGGACAAATATACAATGAGCAGTTCTTC. It specifies CASNGQIYNEQFF.

This chain's CDR3 is CASSQGRFRTEAFF. As DNA, the CDR3 is TGTGCCAGCAGCCAGGGACGGTTCCGCACTGAAGCTTTCTTT. The chain uses TRBV14 and TRBJ1-1; the D gene is possibly TRBD1 (5 bases). Trimming removed 3 bases from V and 4 bases from J, with 12 bases in between. Germline-derived CDR1 and CDR2 are SGHDN and FVKESK. The CDR3 sequence is 14 residues long.

The chain has TRBV4-3 and TRBJ1-5; D gene unclear. Germline lookup yields CDR1 LGHNA and CDR2 YSLEER. Trimming shortened V by 0 bases and J by 7 bases, and 10 bases separated the two germline ends. The CDR3 totals 14 residues. CDR3 in amino acids: CASSQDVRTQPQHF. The CDR3 bases are TGCGCCAGCAGCCAAGATGTCAGGACCCAGCCCCAGCATTTT.

V and J are TRBV3-1 (or the pseudogene TRBV3-2) and TRBJ1-4; 12 nucleotides agree with TRBD1. J lost 3 bases, V lost 1 base, and 6 bases had no gene match. CDR3 length: 18 residues. Germline V CDR1 and CDR2: LGHDT, YNNKEL (reference sequence). CDR3: CASSQVSGTGGSNEKLFF. CDR3 sequence (DNA): TGTGCCAGCAGCCAAGTTTCGGGGACAGGGGGCTCTAATGAAAAACTGTTTTTT.

The chain combines TRBV7-2 with TRBJ1-3; D unresolved. Germline-derived CDR1 and CDR2 are SGHTA and FQGNSA. The V end was cut by 0 bases, the J end by 8 bases, with 8 bases between. The length of the CDR3 is 13 residues. CDR3 residues: CASSLALEDTIYF. The CDR3 nucleotides read TGTGCCAGCAGCTTAGCCCTTGAGGACACCATATATTTT.

The chain is built from TRBV12-3 or TRBV12-4 and TRBJ2-7; D is possibly TRBD2 (7 bases). The CDR3 contains 13 residues. V dropped 3 bases and J dropped 6 bases, with 12 bases sitting between them. CDR3: CASSLGGGAEQYF. The CDR3, as DNA: TGTGCCAGCAGTTTGGGCGGGGGCGCCGAGCAGTACTTC.

The rearrangement links TRBV19 to TRBJ1-2, with 11 bases fitting TRBD1. The ends lost 4 bases at V and 4 bases at J; junction bases unmatched: 5. Germline V lookup: CDR1 LNHDA, CDR2 SQIVND (reference sequence). This CDR3 has 15 amino acids. The CDR3 region has the DNA TGTGCCAGTAGTAAGGACAGGGGGCTGGGCTATGGCTACACCTTC. It is translated as CASSKDRGLGYGYTF.

The chain carries TRBV14 and TRBJ2-7, with D tentatively TRBD1 or TRBD2 (5 bases each). There are 13 residues in the CDR3. V was clipped by 4 bases and J by 2 bases, with 9 bases between them. CDR1 and CDR2 from the germline V gene are SGHDN and FVKESK. The CDR3 loop reads CASSRDRAYEQYF. The CDR3 DNA sequence: TGTGCCAGCAGCCGGGACCGAGCCTACGAGCAGTACTTC.

The V and J genes are TRBV6-5 and TRBJ2-7; D might be TRBD1 (6 bases). CDR1 is MNHEY, CDR2 SVGAGI, per germline. The CDR3 is 13 amino acids. The V end lost 6 bases, the J end lost 2 bases, and 11 bases lay between the germline ends. The CDR3 loop reads CASRPGHPYEQYF. In nucleotides, the CDR3 is TGTGCCAGCAGACCGGGACACCCCTACGAGCAGTACTTC.

The chain employs TRBV5-1 and TRBJ2-7; D is perhaps TRBD1 or TRBD2 (5 bases each). This CDR3 region has 16 residues. Trimming took 2 bases from V and 0 from J, leaving 15 bases between them. Germline V gene lookup returns CDR1 SGHRS and CDR2 YFSETQ. The CDR3 DNA is TGCGCCAGCAGCTTTTTAGGGGAGACACCCTCCTACGAGCAGTACTTC. This gives the protein CASSFLGETPSYEQYF.

This clone appeared once. The V call is TRBV28, the J call TRBJ1-2, with D uncertain. V gave up 5 bases and J gave up 6 bases, with 13 bases separating them. The CDR3 loop spans 13 amino acids. CDR1 and CDR2 (germline): MDHEN, SYDVKM. The chain's CDR3 is CASSPSTRNGYTF. Here the CDR3 DNA reads TGTGCCAGCAGTCCATCTACCCGGAATGGCTACACCTTC.

A single count supports this clone. The chain employs TRBV21-1 and TRBJ2-7. TRBV21-1 is listed as a pseudogene. This CDR3 contains 15 residues. The CDR3 bases are TGTGCCAGCAGCATGGAGGGTACAGGGTGCTACGAGCAGTACTTC. Translated: CASSMEGTGCYEQYF.

This chain uses TRBV5-6 with TRBJ1-6, with D possibly matching TRBD1 (5 bases). CDR3 length equals 16 residues. From germline, CDR1 is SGHDT and CDR2 YYEEEE. Trimming took 2 bases from V and 5 from J, leaving 14 bases between them. CDR3 sequence reads: CASSLRSWGNNSPLHF. The CDR3 coding sequence is TGTGCCAGCAGCTTAAGGAGTTGGGGGAATAATTCACCCCTCCACTTT.

The chain has TRBV30 and TRBJ1-6; D call uncertain. Per germline, CDR1 GTSNPN and CDR2 SVGIG (reference sequence). Trimming took 2 bases from V and 13 from J, leaving 18 bases between them. The length of the CDR3 is 14 residues. DNA of the CDR3: TGTGCCTGGAGTACCCTAAGGAGGGCTCAGCCCCTCCACTTT. Protein product: CAWSTLRRAQPLHF.

The V call is TRBV19, the J call TRBJ1-5; D not certain. CDR1 and CDR2 (germline): LNHDA, SQIVND (reference sequence). V was cut by 0 bases and J by 5 bases, with 8 bases left in between. This CDR3 has 14 residues. The CDR3 nucleotides read TGTGCCAGTAGTATAGATCTATCGGATCAGCCCCAGCATTTT. Protein product: CASSIDLSDQPQHF.